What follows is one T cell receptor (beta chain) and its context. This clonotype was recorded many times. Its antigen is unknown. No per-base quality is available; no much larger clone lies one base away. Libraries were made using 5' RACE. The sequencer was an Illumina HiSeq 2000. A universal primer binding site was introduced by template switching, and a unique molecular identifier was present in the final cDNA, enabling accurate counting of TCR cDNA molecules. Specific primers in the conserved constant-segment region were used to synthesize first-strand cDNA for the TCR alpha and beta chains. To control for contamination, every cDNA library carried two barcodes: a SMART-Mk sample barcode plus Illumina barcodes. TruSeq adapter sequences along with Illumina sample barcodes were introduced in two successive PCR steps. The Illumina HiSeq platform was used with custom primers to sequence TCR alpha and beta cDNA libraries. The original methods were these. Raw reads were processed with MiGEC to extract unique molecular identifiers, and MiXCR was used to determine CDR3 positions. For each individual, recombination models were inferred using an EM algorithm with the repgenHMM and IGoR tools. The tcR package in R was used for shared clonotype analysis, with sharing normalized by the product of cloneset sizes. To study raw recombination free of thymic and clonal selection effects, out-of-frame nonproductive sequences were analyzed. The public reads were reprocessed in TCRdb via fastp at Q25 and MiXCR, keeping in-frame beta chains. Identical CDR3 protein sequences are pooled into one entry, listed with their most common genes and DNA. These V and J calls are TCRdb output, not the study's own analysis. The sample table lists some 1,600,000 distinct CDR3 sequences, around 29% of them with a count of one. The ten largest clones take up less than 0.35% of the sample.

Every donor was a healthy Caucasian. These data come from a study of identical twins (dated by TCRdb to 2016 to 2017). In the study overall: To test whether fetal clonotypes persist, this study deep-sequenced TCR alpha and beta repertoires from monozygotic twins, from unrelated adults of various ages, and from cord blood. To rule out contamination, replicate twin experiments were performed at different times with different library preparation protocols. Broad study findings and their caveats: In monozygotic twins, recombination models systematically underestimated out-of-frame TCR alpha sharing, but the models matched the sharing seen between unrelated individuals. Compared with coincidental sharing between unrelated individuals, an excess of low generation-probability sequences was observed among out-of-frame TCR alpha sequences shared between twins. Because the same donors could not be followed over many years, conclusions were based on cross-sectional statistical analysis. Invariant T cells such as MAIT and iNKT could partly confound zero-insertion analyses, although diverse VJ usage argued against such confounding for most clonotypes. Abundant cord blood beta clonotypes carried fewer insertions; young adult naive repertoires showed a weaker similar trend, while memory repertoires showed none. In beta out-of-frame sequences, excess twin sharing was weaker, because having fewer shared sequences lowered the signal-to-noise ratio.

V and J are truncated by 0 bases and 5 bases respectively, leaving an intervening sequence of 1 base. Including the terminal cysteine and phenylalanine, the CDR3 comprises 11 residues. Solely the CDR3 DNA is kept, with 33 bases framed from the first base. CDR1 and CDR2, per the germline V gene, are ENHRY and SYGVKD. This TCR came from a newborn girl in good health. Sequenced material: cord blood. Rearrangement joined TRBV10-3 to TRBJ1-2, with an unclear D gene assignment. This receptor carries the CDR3 CAISESYGYTF. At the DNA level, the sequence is TGTGCCATCAGTGAGTCGTATGGCTACACCTTC.